A selection of T cell receptor beta chains follows, all from one sample in a study of cytomegalovirus exposure and HLA in healthy donors. Assay: immunoSEQ multiplex PCR; the TCRdb copy retains only in-frame clones and omits some. The profile shows about 200,000 clones, roughly 85% of them singletons. The sequencing sample was made of PBMCs. The receptors shown here come from a woman aged 45-60 years in good health and CMV-seronegative. Each CDR3 is given without its conserved first and last residue.

CDR3 length	V gene	J gene	CDR3 protein
13	TRBV2	TRBJ2-7	ASRVLGTGVDEQY
13	TRBV7-3	TRBJ2-1	ASSLVLAGYNEQF
16	TRBV18	TRBJ2-3	ASSPLGPTGGPTDTQY
11	TRBV6-5	TRBJ2-1	ASKLLHNNEQF
13	TRBV19	TRBJ1-1	ASSIGGLMNTEAF
11	TRBV7-9	TRBJ1-1	ASGWGENTEAF
13	TRBV4-3	TRBJ2-1	ASSQDGAGFNEQF
14	TRBV30	TRBJ2-1	AWSSLGESSYNEQF
12	TRBV5-1	TRBJ2-1	ASSLGLAYNEQF
14	TRBV5-1	TRBJ1-1	ATARGQGGRNTEAF
11	TRBV28	TRBJ2-7	ASSRQGNYEQY
10	TRBV28	TRBJ2-3	ASSWTKDTQY
9	TRBV20-1	TRBJ2-3	SARERHTQY
12	TRBV28	TRBJ2-2	ASKFIERPGELF
15	TRBV4-3	TRBJ1-6	ASSQDPEGSYNSPLH
13	TRBV14	TRBJ2-7	ASSQVRTSPYEQY
14	TRBV7-9	TRBJ2-1	ASSLAGLASYNEQF
13	TRBV7-9	TRBJ2-6	SSSFSGSGANVLT
11	TRBV5-1	TRBJ1-1	ASSDRMNTEAF
12	TRBV30	TRBJ1-2	AWSGQGAGYGYT
11	TRBV7-9	TRBJ1-1	ASSLGQGFEAF
12	TRBV27	TRBJ2-1	ASSLDQGGNEQF
13	TRBV11-3	TRBJ2-1	ASSLISGRASEQF
13	TRBV29-1	TRBJ2-4	SAGSGVGAKNIQY
10	TRBV30	TRBJ2-1	AWGMSYGEQF
11	TRBV6-6	TRBJ1-5	ASSLQGNQPQH
10	TRBV28	TRBJ2-1	ASSPQGREQF
16	TRBV19	TRBJ2-1	ASSIPWTSGRTDNEQF
13	TRBV11-2	TRBJ2-3	ASSASGSSTDTQY
14	TRBV28	TRBJ2-3	ASSLLAGPSTDTQY
12	TRBV7-2	TRBJ2-7	ASSSSGVSYEQY
12	TRBV28	TRBJ2-3	ASRRQGATDTQY
14	TRBV28	TRBJ2-5	ASSFQGLAAQETQY
16	TRBV5-4	TRBJ2-1	ASSLRIVAGGGGDEQF
11	TRBV7-8	TRBJ2-3	ASSRGGADTQY
17	TRBV7-9	TRBJ1-4	ASSLVVAPFGGFNEKLF
9	TRBV5-6	TRBJ2-3	ASSTSDTQY
11	TRBV19	TRBJ1-2	ASRGQGSYGYT
14	TRBV28	TRBJ2-7	ASSSGGTGEHYEQY
12	TRBV6-4	TRBJ1-2	ASSDSGSNYGYT
13	TRBV2	TRBJ2-1	ASSEDRGRYNEQF
11	TRBV6-5	TRBJ1-1	ASLERANTEAF
12	TRBV2	TRBJ1-3	ASSAQGMSSTIY
13	TRBV5-4	TRBJ2-2	ASSRDRVNTGELF
12	TRBV6-5	TRBJ2-7	ASRRTGSSYEQY
14	TRBV28	TRBJ1-5	ASGEQQGPGNQPQH
11	TRBV6-4	TRBJ2-5	ASSDSLGGPQY
13	TRBV15	TRBJ2-1	ATSRERTGSNEQF
15	TRBV5-1	TRBJ2-1	ASSPFSKTPGPNEQF
14	TRBV4-1	TRBJ1-1	ASSPLRVDLNTEAF
13	TRBV11-2	TRBJ2-3	ASSSGLARTDTQY
14	TRBV9	TRBJ2-1	ASSVGWSGSYYEQF
15	TRBV5-1	TRBJ2-2	ASDLGTGAINTGELF
15	TRBV7-3	TRBJ2-3	ASSQRGLAGDTDTQY
13	TRBV7-6	TRBJ2-5	ASSYYSGSGETQY
13	TRBV7-9	TRBJ1-1	SSSPWGTGGTEAF
12	TRBV28	TRBJ1-2	ASRSTTGNYGYT
14	TRBV7-9	TRBJ2-3	ASSSSRALFTDTQY
14	TRBV14	TRBJ2-3	ASSQDKAGVGDTQY